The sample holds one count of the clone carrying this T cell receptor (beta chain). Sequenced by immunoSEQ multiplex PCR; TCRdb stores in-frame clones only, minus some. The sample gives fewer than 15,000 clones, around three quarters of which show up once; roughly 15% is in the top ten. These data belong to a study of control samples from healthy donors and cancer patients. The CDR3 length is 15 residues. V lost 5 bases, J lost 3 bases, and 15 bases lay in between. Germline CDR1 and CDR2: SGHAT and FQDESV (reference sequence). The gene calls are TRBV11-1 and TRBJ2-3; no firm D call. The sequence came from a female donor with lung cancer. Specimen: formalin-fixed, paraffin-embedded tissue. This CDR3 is CASSPNSADTDTQYF. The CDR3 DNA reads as TGTGCCAGCAGCCCGAACAGTGCTGATACAGATACGCAGTATTTT.